Below are 32 T cell receptor beta chains sequenced from a single sample in a study of cytomegalovirus exposure and HLA in healthy donors. The PCR had 60 Vbeta and 13 Jbeta primers. Clones were sequenced by immunoSEQ multiplex PCR, and TCRdb holds only the in-frame ones, with some missing. The profile covers 70,000 to 90,000 clones, with 65% to 70% appearing a single time and about 20% taken by the ten largest. The specimen sequenced was PBMCs. These receptors were taken from a middle-aged man in good health and CMV-seropositive.

This rearrangement joins TRBV6-5 to TRBJ2-2; D remains ambiguous. Germline V lookup: CDR1 MNHEY, CDR2 SVGAGI. The V and J ends lost 5 bases and 6 bases respectively, with 7 bases between them. CDR3 size: 12 residues. The DNA of the CDR3 is TGTGCCAGCAGTCCTAACTCCGGGGAGCTGTTTTTT. Its translation: CASSPNSGELFF.

In its sample, this clone was seen a few times. The chain couples TRBV4-3 to TRBJ2-1, with D tentatively TRBD2 (5 bases). With 0 bases removed from V and 3 bases from J, the gap between germline ends came to 12 bases. The germline V gene has CDR1 LGHNA and CDR2 YSLEER. There are 16 residues in the CDR3. CDR3 DNA: TGCGCCAGCAGCCAAGAGGTCTGGAGGATCTACAATGAGCAGTTCTTC. Protein: CASSQEVWRIYNEQFF.

The chain is built from TRBV28 and TRBJ2-7; 13 bases line up with TRBD2. V gave up 7 bases and J gave up 2 bases; unmatched junction bases: 11. From germline, CDR1 is MDHEN and CDR2 SYDVKM. The CDR3 length is 17 residues. CDR3 in amino acids: CASTLGLAGRTPYEQYF. DNA of the CDR3: TGTGCCAGCACCCTGGGACTAGCGGGGAGAACACCCTACGAGCAGTACTTC.

This chain joins TRBV11-2 and TRBJ2-7; possibly TRBD1 for D (6 bases). CDR3 length: 13 amino acids. The ends were cut back, 4 bases at V and 3 bases at J, with 10 bases in the middle. In germline, CDR1 is SGHAT, CDR2 FQNNGV. The CDR3 loop reads CASSSDRLYEQYF. CDR3 in DNA: TGTGCCAGCAGCTCGGACAGACTCTACGAGCAGTACTTC. Drawing the rest from reference TRBV11-2 and TRBJ2-7, the complete variable domain is EAGVAQSPRYKIIEKRQSVAFWCNPISGHATLYWYQQILGQGPKLLIQFQNNGVVDDSQLPKDRFSAERLKGVDSTLKIQPAKLEDSAVYLCASSSDRLYEQYFGPGTRLTVT.

This rearrangement joins TRBV2 to TRBJ1-5, with 7 bases lining up with TRBD1. The CDR3 totals 16 residues. CDR1 and CDR2 from the germline V gene are SNHLY and FYNNEI. V lost 4 bases to trimming and J lost 4 bases; unmatched junction nucleotides: 10. The CDR3 coding sequence is TGTGCCAGCAGTGCGGTCGGGACAGAGACTAATCAGCCCCAGCATTTT. This gives the protein CASSAVGTETNQPQHF.

The rearrangement joins TRBV4-1 to TRBJ2-7; 8 nucleotides line up with TRBD1. The CDR3 totals 14 residues. The ends lost 6 bases at V and 3 bases at J; junction bases unmatched: 7. CDR1 and CDR2 (germline): MGHRA, YSYEKL. CDR3: CASREGQESYEQYF. CDR3 nucleotide sequence: TGCGCCAGCAGAGAGGGACAGGAAAGCTACGAGCAGTACTTC.

To note about this clone: Its ends do not fully match the called genes, so a read error is possible. Other nucleotide sequences in the sample specify the same CDR3. The rearrangement joins TRBV4-1 to TRBJ2-1; tentative D call: TRBD1 (6 bases). The CDR3 runs 15 residues. Germline CDR1 is MGHRA and CDR2 is YSYEKL. This CDR3 reads CASSQEAGAHNEQFF. DNA for the CDR3: TGCGCTAGCAGCCAAGAGGCAGGGGCTCACAATGAGCAGTTCTTC.

V usage is TRBV9 and J usage is TRBJ1-6; 9 nucleotides line up with TRBD1. This CDR3 is built from 13 residues. With V trimmed by 0 bases and J by 13 bases, 2 bases remained unmatched. Germline V gives CDR1 SGDLS, CDR2 YYNGEE. In DNA, the CDR3 is TGTGCCAGCAGCGTAGATGGGACAGGGCCCCTCCACTTT. Residues: CASSVDGTGPLHF. Combining the CDR3 with reference TRBV9 and TRBJ1-6 gives the whole variable domain DSGVTQTPKHLITATGQRVTLRCSPRSGDLSVYWYQQSLDQGLQFLIQYYNGEERAKGNILERFSAQQFPDLHSELNLSSLELGDSALYFCASSVDGTGPLHFGNGTRLTVT.

This chain links TRBV5-6 with TRBJ2-1, with a tentative D call TRBD2 (5 bases). Trimming took 3 bases from V and 5 from J, leaving 15 bases between them. Per the germline V gene, CDR1 is SGHDT and CDR2 is YYEEEE. The CDR3 consists of 15 residues. The CDR3, as DNA: TGTGCCAGCAGCTCTAGCCTCCGCTCTGACAATGAGCAGTTCTTC. Its translation is CASSSSLRSDNEQFF.

The table lists this clone with a few counts. The gene calls are TRBV7-9 and TRBJ2-7; a weak D match, TRBD1 (6 bases). Between the trimmed V and J ends, which lost 3 bases and 5 bases, there was a span of 14 bases. Germline CDR1 is SEHNR and CDR2 is FQNEAQ (reference sequence). This CDR3 is built from 14 residues. This CDR3 is CASSLGAGVDEQYF. The DNA of the CDR3 is TGTGCCAGCAGCTTGGGGGCAGGGGTGGACGAGCAGTACTTC.

This clone has more than one count but fewer than ten. The V gene is TRBV30, the J gene TRBJ1-5; 8 bases line up with TRBD1. The CDR3 is 16 residues long. V shed 3 bases, J shed 2 bases, and the junction held 9 bases outside the gene matches. The germline CDR1 and CDR2 sequences are GTSNPN and SVGIG (reference sequence). The CDR3 is CAWSQGAPSGNQPQHF. The DNA for the CDR3 is TGTGCCTGGAGCCAGGGGGCACCAAGTGGCAATCAGCCCCAGCATTTT.

The CDR3 is CASRSRGGTEAFF. CDR3 sequence (DNA): TGCGCCAGCAGGTCCCGGGGGGGCACTGAAGCTTTCTTT. The J gene is TRBJ1-1, the V gene TRBV10-2; D might be TRBD1 (5 bases). V lost 6 bases, J lost 4 bases, and 12 bases lay in between. Germline loops: CDR1 WSHSY, CDR2 SAAADI. The CDR3 totals 13 residues.

This clone was seen a few times. This chain links TRBV30 with TRBJ2-7; 8 nucleotides match TRBD1. Germline V gene lookup returns CDR1 GTSNPN and CDR2 SVGIG (reference sequence). The CDR3 has 12 amino acids. J was trimmed by 4 bases and V by 4 bases; bases with no gene match: 3. The CDR3 protein is CAWTGGKYEQYF. Here the CDR3 DNA reads TGTGCCTGGACAGGGGGCAAGTACGAGCAGTACTTC.

This clone was seen only once. The chain is built from TRBV4-3 and TRBJ2-1, with 14 bases fitting TRBD2. Trimming at V came to 1 base and at J to 8 bases, leaving 7 bases not matched to a gene. The CDR3 has 17 amino acids. Per the germline V gene, CDR1 is LGHNA and CDR2 is YSLEER. The CDR3 nucleotides read TGCGCCAGCAGCCAAGGTCGACTAGCGGGGGGGTACGATGAGCAGTTCTTC. Its protein product is CASSQGRLAGGYDEQFF.

V usage is TRBV25-1 and J usage is TRBJ1-6, with unresolved D. Looked up from germline, CDR1 is MGHDK and CDR2 is SYGVNS. Trimming stripped 3 bases from V and 7 bases from J, with 16 bases between. CDR3 length: 16 residues. The CDR3 nucleotides are TGTGCCAGCAGTGATAGCCGGGATCAGCCGAATTCACCCCTCCACTTT. Translation gives CASSDSRDQPNSPLHF. The full variable domain, rest sourced from reference TRBV25-1 and TRBJ1-6, is EADIYQTPRYLVIGTGKKITLECSQTMGHDKMYWYQQDPGMELHLIHYSYGVNSTEKGDLSSESTVSRIRTEHFPLTLESARPSHTSQYLCASSDSRDQPNSPLHFGNGTRLTVT.

The rearrangement joins TRBV11-3 to TRBJ2-1; TRBD2 might be the D (5 bases). Trimming pared 0 bases from V and 0 bases from J, leaving 15 bases between. CDR1 and CDR2 from the germline V gene are SGHNT and YENEEA. The CDR3 contains 18 residues. This chain's CDR3 is CASSLDPWTETSYNEQFF. As DNA, the CDR3 is TGTGCCAGCAGCTTAGACCCCTGGACTGAAACCTCCTACAATGAGCAGTTCTTC.

V and J are TRBV30 and TRBJ1-6, with 7 bases lining up with TRBD1. The CDR3 is 15 amino acids. The V gene's germline CDR1 is GTSNPN and CDR2 SVGIG (reference sequence). V gave up 2 bases and J gave up 8 bases; unmatched junction bases: 9. CDR3 DNA: TGTGCCTGGAGTAGAATGACAGGGAGAGATTCACCCCTCCACTTT. This sequence encodes CAWSRMTGRDSPLHF.

The sample holds a few counts of this clone. J is TRBJ1-1 and V is TRBV4-2, with no clear D. The germline V gene has CDR1 LGHNA and CDR2 YNFKEQ. Trimming removed 1 base at V and 1 base at J, with 10 bases between. This CDR3 is built from 15 residues. This CDR3 is CASSQVLGTNTEAFF. The CDR3 coding sequence is TGTGCCAGCAGCCAAGTCCTAGGTACGAACACTGAAGCTTTCTTT.

This clone was seen at least ten times. J is TRBJ1-1 and V is TRBV4-1; D possibly corresponds to TRBD1 (6 bases). There are 16 residues in the CDR3. The germline V gene has CDR1 MGHRA and CDR2 YSYEKL. Trimming removed 4 bases from V and 1 base from J, with 16 bases in between. CDR3 residues: CASSLGGHLSNTEAFF. In DNA, the CDR3 is TGCGCCAGCAGCCTCGGGGGGCACCTTTCGAACACTGAAGCTTTCTTT.

This chain links TRBV5-8 with TRBJ2-1, with 8 bases matching TRBD2. The V segment lost 4 bases and the J segment 8 bases; nucleotides outside the gene matches: 8. The CDR3 has 14 residues. Germline V CDR1 and CDR2: SGHTS, YDEGEE. In DNA, the CDR3 is TGTGCCAGCAGCGCACCCCACGGGGGGGATGAGCAGTTCTTC. Protein sequence: CASSAPHGGDEQFF.

The chain has TRBV28 and TRBJ2-5; 8 bases are shared with TRBD2. Germline CDR1 and CDR2: MDHEN and SYDVKM. V lost 7 bases, J lost 4 bases, and 5 bases stayed unmatched. The CDR3 is 13 residues long. In DNA form, the CDR3 reads TGTGCCAGCACCCCGGGGGGGAGAGAGACCCAGTACTTC. Residues: CASTPGGRETQYF.

V gene TRBV5-1 combines with J gene TRBJ2-3, with a tentative D call TRBD1 (6 bases). The CDR3 sequence is 14 residues long. V was cut by 4 bases and J by 5 bases, with 14 bases left in between. Germline lookup yields CDR1 SGHRS and CDR2 YFSETQ. Written as DNA, the CDR3 is TGCGCCAGCAGCGCCGGGACATTACAAGATACGCAGTATTTT. Its protein is CASSAGTLQDTQYF.

This clone was counted a few times. The chain combines TRBV5-6 with TRBJ1-2; 9 nucleotides agree with TRBD1. Trimming at V came to 4 bases and at J to 2 bases, leaving 9 bases not matched to a gene. The CDR3 covers 16 residues. Germline V CDR1 and CDR2: SGHDT, YYEEEE. CDR3 sequence reads: CASSRWGQGRNYGYTF. The CDR3 nucleotides are TGTGCCAGCAGCCGTTGGGGACAGGGAAGGAACTATGGCTACACCTTC.

The chain has TRBV29-1 and TRBJ1-1; D is perhaps TRBD1 (5 bases). The germline V gene encodes CDR1 SQVTM and CDR2 ANQGSEA. The CDR3 is made up of 11 amino acids. Trimming shortened V by 6 bases and J by 7 bases, and 12 bases separated the two germline ends. CDR3 coding DNA: TGCAGCGTGACACAGGCTCTTGAAGCTTTCTTT. Amino acids: CSVTQALEAFF.

The gene calls are TRBV30 and TRBJ1-2, with TRBD1 matching over 7 bases. The CDR3 runs to 11 residues. Trimming took 5 bases from V and 8 from J; bases not matched to a gene: 5. Germline CDR1 reads GTSNPN; CDR2 reads SVGIG (reference sequence). The CDR3 DNA reads as TGTGCCTGGTCAGGGGGTGCCGGCTACACCTTC. Translation: CAWSGGAGYTF.

The chain's CDR3 is CASSSGQGAGEQYF. CDR3 DNA: TGTGCCAGCAGCTCGGGACAGGGGGCGGGCGAGCAGTACTTC. V gene TRBV5-8 combines with J gene TRBJ2-7; TRBD1 agrees at 12 bases. Germline V gene data show CDR1 as SGHTS and CDR2 as YDEGEE. V dropped 3 bases and J dropped 6; count of bases not matched to a gene: 4. This CDR3 has 14 residues.

The rearrangement uses TRBV5-1 and TRBJ2-2; perhaps TRBD1 as D (6 bases). Germline CDR1 reads SGHRS; CDR2 reads YFSETQ. The CDR3 totals 15 residues. Deletions cut 2 bases from V and 4 bases from J, with 12 bases between. The CDR3 sequence: CASSFTGPRTGELFF. CDR3 nucleotides: TGCGCCAGCAGCTTCACAGGGCCCCGCACCGGGGAGCTGTTTTTT.

The CDR3 DNA is TGTGCCAGCCGGGGGGGTGGCTACACCTTC. Translated: CASRGGGYTF. The chain uses TRBV2 and TRBJ1-2, with a tentative D call TRBD1 (5 bases). CDR3 length: 10 residues. The germline CDR1 and CDR2 sequences are SNHLY and FYNNEI. The germline V and J ends were trimmed by 8 bases and 7 bases, with 8 bases remaining between them.

The table lists this clone with a few counts. No conserved phenylalanine or tryptophan is present at the end of the CDR3, so a read error is the likely explanation. The rearrangement links TRBV30 to TRBJ1-6; D unresolved. Germline V gene sequence: CDR1 GTSNPN, CDR2 SVGIG (reference sequence). Trimming took 4 bases from V and 11 from J, leaving 12 bases between them. The CDR3 runs 12 residues. CDR3 loop: CAWNRGGAPLHL. CDR3 coding DNA: TGTGCCTGGAATCGGGGTGGCGCACCCCTCCACCTT.

The rearrangement joins TRBV4-2 to TRBJ2-1; TRBD2 matches at 16 bases. J lost 6 bases, V lost 2 bases, and 13 bases had no gene match. Germline lookup yields CDR1 LGHNA and CDR2 YNFKEQ. This CDR3 has 20 amino acids. CDR3 nucleotide sequence: TGTGCCAGCAGCCAACCCGACTATCCTGGGACTAGCGGGGGGGCCAATGAGCAGTTCTTC. It specifies CASSQPDYPGTSGGANEQFF.

V is TRBV19 and J is TRBJ1-2, with TRBD1 as a possible D gene (5 bases). Trimming shortened V by 6 bases and J by 1 base, and 9 bases separated the two germline ends. The CDR3 consists of 13 residues. Per the germline V gene, CDR1 is LNHDA and CDR2 is SQIVND (reference sequence). The DNA for the CDR3 is TGTGCCAGTAGGTCCAGGGATAACTATGGCTACACCTTC. Translation gives CASRSRDNYGYTF.

The rearrangement links TRBV6-5 to TRBJ2-7, with 11 bases lining up with TRBD2. J lost 7 bases, V lost 0 bases, and 2 bases had no gene match. This CDR3 region has 14 residues. The germline V gene has CDR1 MNHEY and CDR2 SVGAGI. The CDR3 sequence: CASSYSSGGAEQYF. CDR3 in DNA: TGTGCCAGCAGTTACTCTAGCGGGGGGGCTGAGCAGTACTTC.